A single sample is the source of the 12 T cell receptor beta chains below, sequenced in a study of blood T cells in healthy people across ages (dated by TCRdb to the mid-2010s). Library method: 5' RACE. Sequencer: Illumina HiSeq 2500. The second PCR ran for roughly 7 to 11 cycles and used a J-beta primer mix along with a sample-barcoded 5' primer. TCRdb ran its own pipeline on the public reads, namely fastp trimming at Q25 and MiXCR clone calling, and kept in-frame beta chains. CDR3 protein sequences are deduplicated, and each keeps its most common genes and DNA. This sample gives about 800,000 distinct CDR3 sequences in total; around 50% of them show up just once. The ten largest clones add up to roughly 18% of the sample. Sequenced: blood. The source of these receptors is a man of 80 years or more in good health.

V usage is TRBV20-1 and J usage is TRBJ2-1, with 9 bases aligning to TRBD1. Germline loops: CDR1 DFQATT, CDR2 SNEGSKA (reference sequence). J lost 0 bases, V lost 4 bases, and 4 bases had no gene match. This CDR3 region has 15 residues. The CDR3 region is CSANWGQGSYNEQFF. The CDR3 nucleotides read TGCAGTGCTAATTGGGGACAGGGCTCCTACAATGAGCAGTTCTTC.

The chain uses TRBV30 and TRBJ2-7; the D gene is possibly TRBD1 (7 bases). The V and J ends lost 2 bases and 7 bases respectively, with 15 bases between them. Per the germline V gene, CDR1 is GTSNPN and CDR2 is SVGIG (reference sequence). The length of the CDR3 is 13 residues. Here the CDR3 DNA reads TGTGCCTGGAGTCCCGACAGGGCGGGGGAGCAGTACTTC. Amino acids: CAWSPDRAGEQYF.

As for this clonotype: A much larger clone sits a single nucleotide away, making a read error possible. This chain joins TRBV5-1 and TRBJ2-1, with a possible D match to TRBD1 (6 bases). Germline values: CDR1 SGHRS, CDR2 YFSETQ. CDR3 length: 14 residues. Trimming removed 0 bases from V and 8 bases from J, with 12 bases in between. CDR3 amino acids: CASSLDQGWDEQFF. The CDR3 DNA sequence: TGCGCCAGCAGCTTGGATCAGGGGTGGGATGAGCAGTTCTTC.

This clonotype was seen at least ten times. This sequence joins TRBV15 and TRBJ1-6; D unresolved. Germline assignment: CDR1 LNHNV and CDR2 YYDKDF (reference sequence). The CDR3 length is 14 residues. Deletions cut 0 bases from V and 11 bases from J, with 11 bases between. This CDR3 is CATSRDREEAPLHF. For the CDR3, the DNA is TGTGCCACCAGCAGAGATCGTGAGGAGGCACCCCTCCACTTT.

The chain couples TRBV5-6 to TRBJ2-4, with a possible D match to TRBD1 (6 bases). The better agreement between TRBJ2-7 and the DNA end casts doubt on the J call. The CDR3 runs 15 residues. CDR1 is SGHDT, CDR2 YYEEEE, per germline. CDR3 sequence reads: CASSSWTERFYEQYF. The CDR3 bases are TGTGCCAGCAGCTCCTGGACAGAACGGTTCTACGAGCAGTACTTC.

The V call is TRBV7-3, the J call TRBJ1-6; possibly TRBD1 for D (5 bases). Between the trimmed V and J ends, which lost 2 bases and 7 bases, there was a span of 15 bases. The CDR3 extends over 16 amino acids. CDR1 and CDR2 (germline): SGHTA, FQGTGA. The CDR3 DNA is TGTGCCAGCAGCTTAGCGGGGGGATCGGAGAATTCACCCCTCCACTTT. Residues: CASSLAGGSENSPLHF. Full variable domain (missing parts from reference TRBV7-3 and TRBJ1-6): GAGVSQTPSNKVTEKGKYVELRCDPISGHTALYWYRQSLGQGPEFLIYFQGTGAADDSGLPNDRFFAVRPEGSVSTLKIQRTERGDSAVYLCASSLAGGSENSPLHFGNGTRLTVT.

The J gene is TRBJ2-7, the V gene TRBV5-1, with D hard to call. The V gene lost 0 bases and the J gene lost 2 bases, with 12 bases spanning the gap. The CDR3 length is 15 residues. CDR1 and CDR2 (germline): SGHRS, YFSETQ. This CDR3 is CASSLGFSPTYEQYF. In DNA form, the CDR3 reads TGCGCCAGCAGCTTGGGCTTCTCGCCTACCTACGAGCAGTACTTC.

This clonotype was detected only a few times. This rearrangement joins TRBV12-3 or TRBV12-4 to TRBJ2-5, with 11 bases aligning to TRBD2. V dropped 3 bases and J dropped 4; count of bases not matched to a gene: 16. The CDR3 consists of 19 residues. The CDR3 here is CASSFNLASGRPGGETQYF. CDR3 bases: TGTGCCAGCAGTTTTAACCTCGCTAGCGGGAGGCCGGGAGGAGAGACCCAGTACTTC.

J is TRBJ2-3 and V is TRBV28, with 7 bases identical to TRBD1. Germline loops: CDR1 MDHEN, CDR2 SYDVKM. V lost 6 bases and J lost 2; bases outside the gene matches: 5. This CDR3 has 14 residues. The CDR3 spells CASRKTGYTDTQYF. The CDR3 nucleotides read TGTGCCAGCAGAAAGACAGGGTACACAGATACGCAGTATTTT.

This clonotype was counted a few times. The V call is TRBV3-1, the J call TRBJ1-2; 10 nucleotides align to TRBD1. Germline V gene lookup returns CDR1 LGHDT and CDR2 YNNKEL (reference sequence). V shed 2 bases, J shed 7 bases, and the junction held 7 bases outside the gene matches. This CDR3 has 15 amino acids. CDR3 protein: CASSQRGQGNLGYTF. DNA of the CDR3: TGTGCCAGCAGCCAACGGGGACAGGGGAACCTTGGCTACACCTTC.

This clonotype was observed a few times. This CDR3 is CSVDGLAGGPTDTQYF. In nucleotides, the CDR3 is TGCAGCGTCGACGGACTAGCGGGAGGGCCGACAGATACGCAGTATTTT. V usage is TRBV29-1 and J usage is TRBJ2-3; 15 bases map to TRBD2. Trimming at V came to 6 bases and at J to 3 bases, leaving 7 bases not matched to a gene. The CDR3 consists of 16 residues. The germline V gene has CDR1 SQVTM and CDR2 ANQGSEA.

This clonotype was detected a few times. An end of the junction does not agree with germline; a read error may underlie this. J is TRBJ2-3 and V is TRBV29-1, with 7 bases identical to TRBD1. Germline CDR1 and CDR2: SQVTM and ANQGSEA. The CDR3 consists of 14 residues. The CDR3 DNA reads TGCAGCGTGGAAGGGGGCTACCTGGGGGATACGCAGTATTTT. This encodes CSVEGGYLGDTQYF.